Following are 30 T cell receptor beta chains from one sample sequenced in a study of CD8+ T cells in alopecia areata. Extracted RNA was reverse transcribed into cDNA, the sequencing template. The protocol was immunoSEQ multiplex PCR, while the TCRdb copy is restricted to in-frame clones and leaves out a portion. The table shows some 190,000 clones, with 45% to 60% occurring only once. The treatment: oral pan-JAK inhibitor, 5-10 mg twice daily. The material sequenced was CD8+ T cells sorted from blood, taken at week 52, from a patient treated with tofacitinib. The source is a human donor with alopecia areata.

A few counts support this clone. This chain joins TRBV15 and TRBJ2-1; 11 bases align to TRBD2. The CDR3 has 15 residues. V gave up 0 bases and J gave up 6 bases; unmatched junction bases: 1. Germline CDR1 and CDR2: LNHNV and YYDKDF (reference sequence). CDR3 residues: CATSRDLAGGNEQFF. CDR3 bases: TGTGCCACCAGCAGAGATCTAGCGGGGGGCAATGAGCAGTTCTTC.

In nucleotides, the CDR3 is TGTGCCAGCAGCTCGACAGGGGTTAACGAAAAACTGTTTTTT. It translates to CASSSTGVNEKLFF. The chain employs TRBV9 and TRBJ1-4, with 8 bases identical to TRBD1. Unmatched junction bases numbered 7, after V lost 4 bases and J lost 8 bases. The germline gives CDR1 SGDLS, CDR2 YYNGEE. The CDR3 has 14 amino acids.

This clone was seen once. V and J are TRBV6-5 and TRBJ1-2; tentatively, D is TRBD1 (6 bases). The V end lost 11 bases, the J end lost 4 bases, and 17 bases lay between the germline ends. The CDR3 totals 13 residues. Per the germline V gene, CDR1 is MNHEY and CDR2 is SVGAGI. The CDR3 sequence: CASRGGGTYGYTF. DNA for the CDR3: TGTGCCTCTCGGGGGGGCGGAACCTATGGCTACACCTTC.

The genes are TRBV30 and TRBJ1-6; D is uncertain. The V end lost 4 bases, the J end lost 12 bases, and 13 bases lay between the germline ends. The CDR3 totals 12 residues. The germline V gene has CDR1 GTSNPN and CDR2 SVGIG (reference sequence). DNA for the CDR3: TGTGCCTGGAACTCTGTTCGCGAACCCCTCCACTTT. It translates to CAWNSVREPLHF.

The gene calls are TRBV19 and TRBJ2-1, with TRBD2 as a possible D gene (5 bases). The V end was cut by 3 bases, the J end by 9 bases, with 9 bases between. The CDR3 is 12 residues long. Per the germline V gene, CDR1 is LNHDA and CDR2 is SQIVND (reference sequence). The chain's CDR3 is CASSIPGIEQFF. The CDR3 DNA reads as TGTGCCAGTAGTATTCCCGGGATTGAGCAGTTCTTC.

The V and J genes are TRBV7-9 and TRBJ2-5; D unclear. The germline V and J ends were trimmed by 5 bases and 1 base, with 14 bases remaining between them. CDR1 is SEHNR, CDR2 FQNEAQ, per germline (reference sequence). The CDR3 contains 15 residues. CDR3 sequence: CASSPRTDLQETQYF. In DNA, the CDR3 is TGTGCCAGCAGCCCCCGGACGGACCTCCAAGAGACCCAGTACTTC.

This clone has only a few counts. Written as DNA, the CDR3 is TGCGCCAGCAGCCAAATGGGGCAGACGGAGACCCAGTACTTC. It specifies CASSQMGQTETQYF. The chain links TRBV4-1 to TRBJ2-5; possible D gene TRBD1, 5 bases. The CDR3 is 14 amino acids. Germline V gene lookup returns CDR1 MGHRA and CDR2 YSYEKL. V was trimmed by 2 bases and J by 5 bases, leaving 12 bases between them.

A few counts support this clone. CDR3 sequence reads: CASSPITKETQYF. CDR3 nucleotide sequence: TGTGCCAGCAGCCCCATCACGAAAGAGACCCAGTACTTC. This chain uses TRBV5-4 with TRBJ2-5; D call uncertain. This CDR3 contains 13 residues. The V end lost 4 bases, the J end lost 3 bases, and 10 bases lay between the germline ends. Per the germline V gene, CDR1 is SGHNT and CDR2 is YYREEE (reference sequence). The full variable domain, with the rest looked up from reference TRBV5-4 and TRBJ2-5, is ETGVTQSPTHLIKTRGQQVTLRCSSQSGHNTVSWYQQALGQGPQFIFQYYREEENGRGNFPPRFSGLQFPNYSSELNVNALELDDSALYLCASSPITKETQYFGPGTRLLVL.

The DNA for the CDR3 is TGCAGCGTTGGGGGGCTGGATCAGCCCCAGCATTTT. This encodes CSVGGLDQPQHF. V gene TRBV29-1 combines with J gene TRBJ1-5; TRBD1 is a possible D gene (6 bases). This CDR3 has 12 residues. CDR1 is SQVTM, CDR2 ANQGSEA, per germline. Between the trimmed V and J ends, which lost 4 bases and 5 bases, there was a span of 9 bases.

The V call is TRBV4-2, the J call TRBJ2-7; D unclear. The CDR3 is 14 amino acids. Germline V gene lookup returns CDR1 LGHNA and CDR2 YNFKEQ. V lost 1 base and J 6 bases, leaving 13 bases between the germline ends. The CDR3 nucleotides read TGTGCCAGCAGCCAAGGACATGACGGGCCCGAGCAGTACTTC. Protein sequence: CASSQGHDGPEQYF.

V is TRBV7-9 and J is TRBJ1-1, with D possibly TRBD1 on 5 matching bases. V was pared by 3 bases and J by 1 base, with 15 bases between. CDR3 length: 16 amino acids. Germline CDR1 SEHNR, CDR2 FQNEAQ (reference sequence). CDR3 region: CASSFPDRGGNTEAFF. Here the CDR3 DNA reads TGTGCCAGCAGCTTCCCGGATAGGGGCGGGAACACTGAAGCTTTCTTT.

The chain carries TRBV7-8 and TRBJ2-7; the D gene is possibly TRBD2 (6 bases). Trimming shortened V by 5 bases and J by 1 base, and 12 bases separated the two germline ends. The germline gives CDR1 SGHVS, CDR2 FQNEAQ. CDR3 size: 14 residues. Written as DNA, the CDR3 is TGTGCCAGCAGCGTAACCGGGGGATCCTACGAGCAGTACTTC. It is translated as CASSVTGGSYEQYF.

In regard to this clone: This likely stems from a read error, as it lies one base from a far larger clone. Other DNA sequences from this sample encode an identical CDR3 as well. The V and J genes are TRBV27 and TRBJ2-3, with 12 bases aligning to TRBD2. Germline V gene data show CDR1 as MNHEY and CDR2 as SMNVEV (reference sequence). The J segment lost 4 bases and the V segment lost 5 bases, leaving 4 bases of the junction unmatched. This CDR3 has 15 residues. CDR3: CASSEASGGADTQYF. DNA of the CDR3: TGTGCCAGCAGTGAAGCTAGCGGGGGGGCAGATACGCAGTATTTT.

This clone has more than one count but fewer than ten. The CDR3 DNA reads as TGTGCCAGCAGTTTCGGCGCGGGCAATCAGCCCCAGCATTTT. Residues: CASSFGAGNQPQHF. The V gene is TRBV6-6, the J gene TRBJ1-5; no clear D. The CDR3 is 14 residues long. Germline-derived CDR1 and CDR2 are MNHNY and SVGAGI (reference sequence). Trimming stripped 4 bases from V and 2 bases from J, with 9 bases between.

The J gene is TRBJ1-1, the V gene TRBV4-3; D is perhaps TRBD1 (6 bases). Germline assignment: CDR1 LGHNA and CDR2 YSLEER. V was cut by 0 bases and J by 6 bases, with 8 bases left in between. This CDR3 has 13 amino acids. CDR3 DNA sequence: TGCGCCAGCAGCCAAGACAGGGGTGCTGAAGCTTTCTTT. This gives the protein CASSQDRGAEAFF.

On this clone itself: This specimen includes other DNA sequences encoding the same CDR3. The J gene is TRBJ2-1, the V gene TRBV6-5; D is unresolved. The CDR3 runs 12 residues. Trimming pared 2 bases from V and 6 bases from J, leaving 5 bases between. Germline V CDR1 and CDR2: MNHEY, SVGAGI. This chain's CDR3 is CASSYGPNEQFF. The CDR3 DNA reads as TGTGCCAGCAGTTACGGACCCAATGAGCAGTTCTTC.

This clone showed up just a few times. The V and J genes are TRBV5-4 and TRBJ2-7, with 10 bases lining up with TRBD1. This CDR3 region has 15 residues. The junction had 7 bases not matched to a gene; V was cut back by 5 bases and J by 2 bases. The germline V gene encodes CDR1 SGHNT and CDR2 YYREEE (reference sequence). The CDR3 sequence: CASRMDRGNTYEQYF. The CDR3 nucleotides are TGTGCCAGCAGAATGGACAGGGGGAATACCTACGAGCAGTACTTC.

About this clone: Other DNA sequences in the same sample also yield this CDR3. The chain links TRBV27 to TRBJ2-3, with TRBD2 matching 12 bases. This CDR3 is 16 amino acids long. CDR1 is MNHEY and CDR2 is SMNVEV in the germline V gene (reference sequence). J was trimmed by 1 base and V by 4 bases; bases with no gene match: 3. The CDR3 spells CASSSRLAGGTDTQYF. For the CDR3, the DNA is TGTGCCAGCAGTTCCAGACTAGCGGGGGGCACAGATACGCAGTATTTT.

The chain couples TRBV9 to TRBJ1-2, with no clear D. The CDR3 sequence is 11 residues long. CDR1 and CDR2 (germline): SGDLS, YYNGEE. Trimming removed 7 bases from V and 9 bases from J, with 13 bases in between. CDR3 residues: CASAQDSRYTF. The CDR3 DNA is TGTGCCAGCGCTCAAGACTCGCGCTACACCTTC.

Notes on this clone: Within the sample, other DNA sequences also encode this same CDR3. This rearrangement joins TRBV5-1 to TRBJ1-1; 7 positions match TRBD1. After removal of 0 bases from V and 0 bases from J, the junction contained 2 bases not matched to a gene. The germline V gene has CDR1 SGHRS and CDR2 YFSETQ. The CDR3 length is 15 residues. As DNA, the CDR3 is TGCGCCAGCAGCTTGGAGACAGGGTTGAACACTGAAGCTTTCTTT. As protein: CASSLETGLNTEAFF.

CDR3 DNA sequence: TGCGCCAGCAGCTTGGTTTCTGGGGGAATGAACACTGAAGCTTTCTTT. This sequence encodes CASSLVSGGMNTEAFF. V is TRBV5-1 and J is TRBJ1-1; a possible D gene is TRBD1 (5 bases). The CDR3 contains 16 residues. Trimming took off 0 bases at V and 0 bases at J, with 12 bases between the two ends. Germline CDR1 is SGHRS and CDR2 is YFSETQ.

This clone was counted a few times. This sequence joins TRBV2 and TRBJ1-2, with TRBD1 as a possible D gene (5 bases). This CDR3 has 12 residues. Germline CDR1 SNHLY, CDR2 FYNNEI. Trimming shortened V by 7 bases and J by 2 bases, and 8 bases separated the two germline ends. CDR3 in amino acids: CASTGGNYGYTF. CDR3 sequence (DNA): TGTGCCAGCACGGGGGGGAACTATGGCTACACCTTC.

The chain links TRBV9 to TRBJ1-5; D unresolved. The V end lost 0 bases, the J end lost 2 bases, and 9 bases lay between the germline ends. The V gene's germline CDR1 is SGDLS and CDR2 YYNGEE. The CDR3 is made up of 15 amino acids. The CDR3 nucleotides are TGTGCCAGCAGCGTAGGGGGAGACGGCAATCAGCCCCAGCATTTT. This encodes CASSVGGDGNQPQHF.

This chain connects TRBV6-5 to TRBJ2-3; 7 positions agree with TRBD1. With 3 bases clipped from V and 6 bases from J, the junction kept 6 bases outside the gene matches. The CDR3 has 14 residues. CDR1 and CDR2 from the germline V gene are MNHEY and SVGAGI. The CDR3 DNA is TGTGCCAGCAGTTATAGGGGGCAAAGGGATACGCAGTATTTT. This gives the protein CASSYRGQRDTQYF.

The CDR3: CASRPPEGRAGELFF. The CDR3 DNA reads TGTGCCAGCAGGCCCCCCGAGGGCAGGGCCGGGGAGCTGTTTTTT. This chain joins TRBV6-5 and TRBJ2-2; D is possibly TRBD1 or TRBD2 (5 bases each). This CDR3 has 15 residues. V gave up 6 bases and J gave up 6 bases, with 17 bases separating them. Germline V gene sequence: CDR1 MNHEY, CDR2 SVGAGI.

The sample holds a few counts of this clone. This rearrangement joins TRBV5-4 to TRBJ2-7; D is uncertain. Germline V gives CDR1 SGHNT, CDR2 YYREEE (reference sequence). The V and J ends lost 5 bases and 6 bases respectively, with 15 bases between them. The CDR3 consists of 13 residues. CDR3 residues: CASSPFNSLEQYF. CDR3 bases: TGTGCCAGCAGTCCCTTTAATAGCCTCGAGCAGTACTTC.

The table lists this clone with a few counts. The chain joins TRBV29-1 to TRBJ1-1; the D is unclear. Trimming cost V 1 base and J 7 bases, with 10 bases left between them. This CDR3 has 12 amino acids. Germline V gene lookup returns CDR1 SQVTM and CDR2 ANQGSEA. The CDR3 loop is CSVEVGLFEAFF. The CDR3 DNA is TGCAGCGTTGAAGTGGGCCTCTTTGAAGCTTTCTTT.

J is TRBJ2-7 and V is TRBV6-6; D is undetermined. Germline values: CDR1 MNHNY, CDR2 SVGAGI (reference sequence). V dropped 0 bases and J dropped 1 base, with 10 bases sitting between them. The CDR3 is made up of 15 amino acids. The CDR3 coding sequence is TGTGCCAGCAGTTACTCGGCGGCCAGTTCCTACGAGCAGTACTTC. Protein sequence: CASSYSAASSYEQYF.

Concerning this clone: This specimen includes other DNA sequences encoding the same CDR3. The chain recombines TRBV29-1 with TRBJ1-1, with unresolved D. This CDR3 has 13 residues. Germline assignment: CDR1 SQVTM and CDR2 ANQGSEA. The ends were cut back, 0 bases at V and 4 bases at J, with 9 bases in the middle. CDR3 loop: CSVEDPGSTEAFF. DNA of the CDR3: TGCAGCGTTGAAGATCCGGGGTCCACTGAAGCTTTCTTT.

The V gene is TRBV30, the J gene TRBJ1-2, with D unresolved. Trimming took 0 bases from V and 1 from J, leaving 12 bases between them. Germline CDR1 and CDR2: GTSNPN and SVGIG (reference sequence). CDR3 length: 15 amino acids. The CDR3 nucleotides read TGTGCCTGGAGTGTACTCGGGGAACTTAACTATGGCTACACCTTC. Translating gives CAWSVLGELNYGYTF.